The sequence of this T cell receptor beta chain was determined in a study of metastatic and nonmetastatic thyroid tumors (TCRdb year 2020). About the investigation overall: The researchers compared repertoires between peripheral blood samples and tumor or nodule tissue samples from patients with malignant or benign thyroid disease.

The investigation overall reported the following: In both blood and tumor samples, TCR beta diversity was reported to be significantly higher in malignant tumors than in benign nodules.

Library preparation was by PCR. Sequencing took place on an Illumina HiSeq 4000. High-throughput sequencing was used to profile the TCR beta-chain CDR3 region of every patient. The original pipeline was this. CDR3 differences across clinicopathological groups were used to build a classifier for discriminating distant-metastatic papillary thyroid cancer patients. To measure repertoire diversity the researchers used the Shannon index, while the Morisita-Horn index served to gauge how similar the tumor and blood repertoires were. TCRdb took the public reads, trimmed them with fastp at Q25, ran MiXCR for clone calling and kept in-frame beta chains. Here the V and J calls rest on TCRdb's processing, not on the authors' analysis. The sample table lists some 93,000 clones, over 9.5% of them with a count of one. The ten largest clones take up about 11% of the sample. Inclusive of the bounding cysteine and phenylalanine, the CDR3 is 13 residues long. Only the CDR3 part of the read is kept: 39 bases, read in frame from the first base. The trim is 5 bases for V and 4 bases for J, with a gap of 9 bases between the germline ends.

This clone was seen at least ten times. The antigen this receptor binds is unknown. The sample holds no much larger clone one base away, and base qualities are not on file. None of the patients had been given any treatment before thyroid surgery. Patient clinical samples collected from the early 2010s to the late 2010s were retrospectively analysed using T-cell receptor beta sequencing. The sample taken for sequencing was blood. The rearranged chain carries TRBV12-3 or TRBV12-4 and TRBJ1-5; no D gene is confidently identified. The source of this sequence is a female donor with papillary thyroid cancer or a benign thyroid nodule (not recorded which). Some clones in this sample may be carry-over from other donors' samples. The CDR3 sequence is CASSGGENQPQHF. In nucleotide form, the sequence is TGTGCCAGCAGTGGCGGCGAGAATCAGCCCCAGCATTTT.